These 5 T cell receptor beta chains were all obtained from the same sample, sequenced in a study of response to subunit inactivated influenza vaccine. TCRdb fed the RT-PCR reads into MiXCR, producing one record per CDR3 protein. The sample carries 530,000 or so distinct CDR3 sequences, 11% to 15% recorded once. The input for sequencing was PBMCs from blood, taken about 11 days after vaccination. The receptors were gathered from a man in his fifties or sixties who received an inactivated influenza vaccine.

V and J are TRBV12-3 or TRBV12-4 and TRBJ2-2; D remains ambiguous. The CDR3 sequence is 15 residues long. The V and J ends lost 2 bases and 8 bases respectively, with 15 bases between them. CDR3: CASSLMVTPGGELFF. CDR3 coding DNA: TGTGCCAGCAGTTTAATGGTGACACCCGGGGGGGAGCTGTTTTTT.

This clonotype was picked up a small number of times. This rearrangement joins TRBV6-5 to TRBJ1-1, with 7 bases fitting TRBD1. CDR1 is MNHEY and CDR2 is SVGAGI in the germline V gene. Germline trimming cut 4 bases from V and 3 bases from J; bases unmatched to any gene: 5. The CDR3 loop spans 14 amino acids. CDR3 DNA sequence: TGTGCCAGCAGTTGGCAGGGGGTGCACACTGAAGCTTTCTTT. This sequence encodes CASSWQGVHTEAFF.

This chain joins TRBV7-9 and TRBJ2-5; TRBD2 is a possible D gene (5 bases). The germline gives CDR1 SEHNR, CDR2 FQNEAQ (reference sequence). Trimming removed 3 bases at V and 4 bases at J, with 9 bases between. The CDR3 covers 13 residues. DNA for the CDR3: TGTGCCAGCAGCTTGCTGGCGGGAGAGACCCAGTACTTC. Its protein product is CASSLLAGETQYF.

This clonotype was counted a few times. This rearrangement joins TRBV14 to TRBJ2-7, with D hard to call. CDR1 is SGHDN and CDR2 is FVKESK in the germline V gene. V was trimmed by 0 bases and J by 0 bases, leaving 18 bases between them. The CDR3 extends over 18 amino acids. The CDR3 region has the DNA TGTGCCAGCAGCCAAGAATGGATTGGAGACCCCAGCTCCTACGAGCAGTACTTC. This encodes CASSQEWIGDPSSYEQYF.

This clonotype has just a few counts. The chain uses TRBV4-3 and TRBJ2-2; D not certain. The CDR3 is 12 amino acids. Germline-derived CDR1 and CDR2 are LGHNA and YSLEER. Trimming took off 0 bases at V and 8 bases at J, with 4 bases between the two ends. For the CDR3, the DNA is TGCGCCAGCAGCCAAGAAGTGGGGGAGCTGTTTTTT. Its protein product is CASSQEVGELFF.